Described below is a single T cell receptor beta chain sequence and its context. Germline CDR1 LNHNV, CDR2 YYDKDF (reference sequence). Trimming removed 0 bases at V and 4 bases at J, with 4 bases between. The CDR3 length is 13 residues. Sequenced by immunoSEQ multiplex PCR; TCRdb stores in-frame clones only, minus some. The sample includes about 68,000 clones, around nine tenths seen only once; the top ten take about 1%. These data originate in a study of OX40 agonist ivuxolimab in advanced cancers. Blood specimens came from baseline, cycle 4 day 1, and cycle 7 day 1. Sequences were derived from CD4+ or CD8+ T cells sorted from blood, sampled in a trial of the OX40 agonist ivuxolimab. The rearrangement joins TRBV15 to TRBJ1-3; no definite D call. The source of this sequence is an adult with an advanced solid tumor such as melanoma, head and neck, liver or kidney cancer. The CDR3 sequence is CATSRDDGNTIYF. CDR3 DNA: TGTGCCACCAGCAGAGACGACGGAAACACCATATATTTT.